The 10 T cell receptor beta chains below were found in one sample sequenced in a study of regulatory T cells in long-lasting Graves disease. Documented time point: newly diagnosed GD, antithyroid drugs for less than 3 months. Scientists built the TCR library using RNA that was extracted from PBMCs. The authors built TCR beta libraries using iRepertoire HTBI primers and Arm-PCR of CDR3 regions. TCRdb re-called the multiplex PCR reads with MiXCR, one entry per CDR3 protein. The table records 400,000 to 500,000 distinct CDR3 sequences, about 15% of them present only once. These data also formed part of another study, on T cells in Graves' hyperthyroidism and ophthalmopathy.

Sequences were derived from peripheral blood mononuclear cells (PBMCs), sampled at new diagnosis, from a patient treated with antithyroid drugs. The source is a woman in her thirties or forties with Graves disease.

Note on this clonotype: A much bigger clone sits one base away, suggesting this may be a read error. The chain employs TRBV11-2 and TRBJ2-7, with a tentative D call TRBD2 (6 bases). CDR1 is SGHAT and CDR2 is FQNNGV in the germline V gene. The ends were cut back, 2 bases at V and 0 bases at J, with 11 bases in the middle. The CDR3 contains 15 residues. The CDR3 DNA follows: TGTGCCAGCAGCTTAAGGGCTAGCGTCTCCTACGAGCAGTACTTC. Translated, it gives CASSLRASVSYEQYF.

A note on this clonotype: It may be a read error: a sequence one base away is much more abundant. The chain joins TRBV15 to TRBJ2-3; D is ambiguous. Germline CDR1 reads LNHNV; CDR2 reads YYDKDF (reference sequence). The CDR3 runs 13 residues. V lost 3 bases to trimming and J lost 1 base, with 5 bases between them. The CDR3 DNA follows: TGTGCCACCAGCAGGGCTGGCACAGATACGCAGTATTTT. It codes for CATSRAGTDTQYF. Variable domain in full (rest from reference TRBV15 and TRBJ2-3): DAMVIQNPRYQVTQFGKPVTLSCSQTLNHNVMYWYQQKSSQAPKLLFHYYDKDFNNEADTPDNFQSRRPNTSFCFLDIRSPGLGDTAMYLCATSRAGTDTQYFGPGTRLTVL.

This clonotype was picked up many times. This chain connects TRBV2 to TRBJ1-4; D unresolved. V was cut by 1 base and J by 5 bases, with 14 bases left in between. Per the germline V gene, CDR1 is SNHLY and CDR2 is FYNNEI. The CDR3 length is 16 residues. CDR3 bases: TGTGCCAGCAGTGAAGACCGCTGGGCTGCGAATGAAAAACTGTTTTTT. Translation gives CASSEDRWAANEKLFF.

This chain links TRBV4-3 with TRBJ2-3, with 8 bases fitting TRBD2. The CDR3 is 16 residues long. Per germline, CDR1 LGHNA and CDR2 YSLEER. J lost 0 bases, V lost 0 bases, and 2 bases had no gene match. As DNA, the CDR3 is TGCGCCAGCAGCCAAGACCCTAGCGGGAGCACAGATACGCAGTATTTT. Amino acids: CASSQDPSGSTDTQYF.

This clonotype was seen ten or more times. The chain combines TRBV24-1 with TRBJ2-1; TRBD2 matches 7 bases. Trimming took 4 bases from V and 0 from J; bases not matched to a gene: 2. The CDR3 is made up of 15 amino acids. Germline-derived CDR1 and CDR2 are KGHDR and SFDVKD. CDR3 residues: CATSEGGYSYNEQFF. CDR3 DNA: TGTGCCACCAGTGAGGGGGGGTACTCCTACAATGAGCAGTTCTTC.

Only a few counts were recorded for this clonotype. The CDR3 reads CASSPGGFGTEAFF. The CDR3 nucleotides are TGTGCCAGCTCACCGGGCGGGTTCGGCACTGAAGCTTTCTTT. The J gene is TRBJ1-1, the V gene TRBV18, with no clear D. The V gene lost 3 bases and the J gene lost 4 bases, with 12 bases spanning the gap. This CDR3 has 14 amino acids. Germline V gene data show CDR1 as KGHSH and CDR2 as LQKENI.

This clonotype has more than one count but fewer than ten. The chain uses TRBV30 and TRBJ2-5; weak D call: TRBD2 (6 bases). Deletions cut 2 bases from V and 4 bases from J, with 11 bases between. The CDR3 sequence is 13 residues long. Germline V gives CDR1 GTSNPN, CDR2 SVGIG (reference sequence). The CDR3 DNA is TGTGCCTGGAGTCACGGAGGGTCAGAGACCCAGTACTTC. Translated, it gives CAWSHGGSETQYF.

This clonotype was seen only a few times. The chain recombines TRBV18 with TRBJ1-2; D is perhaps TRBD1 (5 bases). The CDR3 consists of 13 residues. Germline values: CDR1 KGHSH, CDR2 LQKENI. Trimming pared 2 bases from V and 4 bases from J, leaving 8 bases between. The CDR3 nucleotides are TGTGCCAGCTCACCAGGGGACGGCTATGGCTACACCTTC. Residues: CASSPGDGYGYTF.

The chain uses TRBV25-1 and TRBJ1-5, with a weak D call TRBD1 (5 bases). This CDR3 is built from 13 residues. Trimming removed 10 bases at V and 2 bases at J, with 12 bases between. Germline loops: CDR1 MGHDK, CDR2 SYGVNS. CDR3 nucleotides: TGTGCCACCCAGGGTTATGGCAATCAGCCCCAGCATTTT. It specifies CATQGYGNQPQHF.

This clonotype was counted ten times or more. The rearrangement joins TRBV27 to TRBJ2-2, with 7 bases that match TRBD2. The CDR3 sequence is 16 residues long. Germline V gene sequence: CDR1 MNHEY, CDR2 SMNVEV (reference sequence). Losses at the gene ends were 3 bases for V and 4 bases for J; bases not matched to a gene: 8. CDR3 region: CASSFGLAARTGELFF. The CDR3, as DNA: TGTGCCAGCAGTTTCGGGCTAGCGGCCCGCACCGGGGAGCTGTTTTTT.